This entry concerns a single T cell receptor (beta chain). This entry belongs to a study of blood T cell repertoires in COVID-19. For the study at large: Spain, Italy and the United States supplied samples that represented acute and convalescent COVID-19. T cells, B-cell-depleted T cells, or PBMCs supplied cDNA or gDNA.

In the original analysis: Estimated nucleated cell counts came from reference gene primer amplification. TCRdb's table, derived via immunoSEQ multiplex PCR, lists solely in-frame clones and lacks some. V, J and clone size reflect that table, while D and trimming were determined from the DNA. The sample contains about 150,000 clones, roughly nine tenths of which appear only once. CDR1 is MNHEY and CDR2 is SVGAGI in the germline V gene. Trimming shortened V by 0 bases and J by 1 base, and 9 bases separated the two germline ends. This CDR3 has 15 amino acids. Sequenced input: peripheral blood. The receptor comes from a woman in her 70s with acute or convalescent COVID-19. The V gene is TRBV6-5, the J gene TRBJ2-5, with D maybe TRBD1 (5 bases). As DNA, the CDR3 is TGTGCCAGCAGTTACTCCCGACAGACCCAAGAGACCCAGTACTTC. This codes for CASSYSRQTQETQYF.